A single sample is the source of the 30 T cell receptor beta chains below, sequenced in a study of memory CD4+ T cells and cytomegalovirus serostatus. Data came from immunoSEQ multiplex PCR; TCRdb stores just in-frame clones and leaves some out. The sample has some 50,000 clones; around 78% are singletons. Single viable CD3+CD4+CD8-CD45RO+ cells were sorted as the memory CD4+ T cells. The sample was memory CD4+ T cells from blood. Receptors originate from an adult in good health and CMV-seronegative.

This chain connects TRBV13 to TRBJ1-1; D is undetermined. The length of the CDR3 is 15 residues. In germline, CDR1 is PRHDT, CDR2 FYEKMQ (reference sequence). Trimming removed 6 bases from V and 0 bases from J, with 14 bases in between. In nucleotides, the CDR3 is TGTGCCAGCAGTCGAGGGTTCGTAGTGAACACTGAAGCTTTCTTT. This codes for CASSRGFVVNTEAFF.

CDR3 residues: CASSQDHRGTRVVAFF. The CDR3 coding sequence is TGCGCCAGCAGCCAAGATCATCGGGGCACCCGAGTAGTAGCTTTCTTT. This chain uses TRBV4-1 with TRBJ1-1, with a tentative D call TRBD1 (5 bases). The CDR3 sequence is 16 residues long. V lost 0 bases, J lost 10 bases, and 21 bases lay in between. Germline CDR1 is MGHRA and CDR2 is YSYEKL.

The chain employs TRBV5-6 and TRBJ2-1; 11 positions match TRBD2. From germline, CDR1 is SGHDT and CDR2 YYEEEE. V lost 2 bases to trimming and J lost 5 bases; unmatched junction nucleotides: 3. CDR3 size: 15 residues. CDR3 bases: TGTGCCAGCAGCTTACTAGCGGGAGTCGACAATGAGCAGTTCTTC. Amino acid sequence: CASSLLAGVDNEQFF.

Comments on this clone: Its ends do not fully match the called genes, so a read error is possible. The V and J genes are TRBV15 and TRBJ2-3; possible D gene TRBD2, 6 bases. Germline CDR1 LNHNV, CDR2 YYDKDF (reference sequence). This CDR3 has 16 residues. CDR3 amino acids: CATSRTIATSTGTQYF. The CDR3 nucleotides are TGTGCCACCAGCAGAACTATCGCTACTAGCACAGGTACGCAGTATTTT.

The rearrangement joins TRBV19 to TRBJ2-2; D possibly corresponds to TRBD1 (5 bases). CDR1 is LNHDA, CDR2 SQIVND, per germline (reference sequence). The CDR3 has 13 amino acids. V dropped 3 bases and J dropped 6 bases, with 8 bases sitting between them. CDR3 bases: TGTGCCAGTAGTATCCAGGGTTCCGGGGAGCTGTTTTTT. Translated: CASSIQGSGELFF.

V usage is TRBV5-1 and J usage is TRBJ2-3; D is perhaps TRBD1 or TRBD2 (6 bases each). Trimming took off 0 bases at V and 6 bases at J, with 17 bases between the two ends. The length of the CDR3 is 16 residues. Germline V gene lookup returns CDR1 SGHRS and CDR2 YFSETQ. This CDR3 is CASSLDPGASMDTQYF. The DNA for the CDR3 is TGCGCCAGCAGCTTGGATCCGGGGGCCAGCATGGATACGCAGTATTTT. Full variable domain (outside the CDR3, taken from reference TRBV5-1 and TRBJ2-3): KAGVTQTPRYLIKTRGQQVTLSCSPISGHRSVSWYQQTPGQGLQFLFEYFSETQRNKGNFPGRFSGRQFSNSRSEMNVSTLELGDSALYLCASSLDPGASMDTQYFGPGTRLTVL.

The V and J genes are TRBV5-4 and TRBJ2-1; 9 nucleotides agree with TRBD2. Per germline, CDR1 SGHNT and CDR2 YYREEE (reference sequence). The length of the CDR3 is 14 residues. J was trimmed by 7 bases and V by 2 bases; bases with no gene match: 4. This CDR3 reads CASSFVSGRNEQFF. Here the CDR3 DNA reads TGTGCCAGCAGCTTCGTTAGCGGGAGAAATGAGCAGTTCTTC.

The chain carries TRBV19 and TRBJ2-5, with TRBD2 identical over 11 bases. With V trimmed by 5 bases and J by 2 bases, 10 bases remained unmatched. The CDR3 extends over 17 amino acids. Germline CDR1 is LNHDA and CDR2 is SQIVND (reference sequence). In DNA, the CDR3 is TGTGCCAGTAGTCCCTGGGGACTAGCGGTCCAACAAGAGACCCAGTACTTC. Translation gives CASSPWGLAVQQETQYF.

This sequence joins TRBV2 and TRBJ2-1; the D gene is possibly TRBD2 (6 bases). The CDR3 length is 18 residues. Germline V gives CDR1 SNHLY, CDR2 FYNNEI. V was pared by 5 bases and J by 5 bases, with 25 bases between. CDR3 residues: CASSWGWGLGFRNNEQFF. CDR3 sequence (DNA): TGTGCCAGCAGTTGGGGCTGGGGACTGGGCTTCCGTAACAATGAGCAGTTCTTC.

For the CDR3, the DNA is TGTGCCAGCAGTGCCTTCGGGACAGGGGAAGCTTTCTTT. It translates to CASSAFGTGEAFF. This chain uses TRBV25-1 with TRBJ1-1, with 9 bases lining up with TRBD1. The germline CDR1 and CDR2 sequences are MGHDK and SYGVNS. CDR3 length equals 13 residues. V lost 4 bases and J lost 8; bases outside the gene matches: 5. Full variable domain (remainder filled in from reference TRBV25-1 and TRBJ1-1): EADIYQTPRYLVIGTGKKITLECSQTMGHDKMYWYQQDPGMELHLIHYSYGVNSTEKGDLSSESTVSRIRTEHFPLTLESARPSHTSQYLCASSAFGTGEAFFGQGTRLTVV.

The sample holds a few counts of this clone. The rearrangement joins TRBV5-4 to TRBJ2-5, with 9 bases fitting TRBD2. The CDR3 consists of 16 residues. Germline CDR1 reads SGHNT; CDR2 reads YYREEE (reference sequence). With 4 bases clipped from V and 5 bases from J, the junction kept 12 bases outside the gene matches. CDR3 DNA sequence: TGTGCCAGCAGCACTGGGACTAGCCACTTTGGGGAGACCCAGTACTTC. Protein sequence: CASSTGTSHFGETQYF.

The chain links TRBV6-1 to TRBJ2-7, with D possibly matching TRBD2 (6 bases). Deletions cut 1 base from V and 6 bases from J, with 25 bases between. This CDR3 comprises 18 residues. Germline V gene sequence: CDR1 MNHNS, CDR2 SASEGT. CDR3 DNA: TGTGCCAGCAGTGAAGTCCTCCCTCGGTTAGGGCGGGACCTCGAGCAGTACTTC. Its protein is CASSEVLPRLGRDLEQYF.

This clone has more than one count but fewer than ten. The V call is TRBV7-9, the J call TRBJ2-7; 11 bases line up with TRBD2. The germline V gene has CDR1 SEHNR and CDR2 FQNEAQ (reference sequence). This CDR3 is 13 amino acids long. Trimming at V came to 1 base and at J to 7 bases, leaving 0 bases not matched to a gene. The CDR3 nucleotides read TGTGCCAGCAGCTTAGGACTAGCGGGGGAGCAGTACTTC. It is translated as CASSLGLAGEQYF.

The rearrangement links TRBV5-4 to TRBJ2-5, with D unclear. Germline V gene sequence: CDR1 SGHNT, CDR2 YYREEE (reference sequence). Trimming left V 0 bases short and J 2 bases short, with 5 bases between. The CDR3 length is 13 residues. The CDR3 DNA reads TGTGCCAGCAGCTTGGACCAGCAAGAGACCCAGTACTTC. Amino acids: CASSLDQQETQYF.

The J gene is TRBJ1-1, the V gene TRBV28, with D possibly matching TRBD1 (6 bases). Germline V lookup: CDR1 MDHEN, CDR2 SYDVKM. Trimming pared 6 bases from V and 5 bases from J, leaving 16 bases between. The CDR3 runs to 14 residues. The CDR3 loop reads CASSTKFRGTEAFF. The CDR3 nucleotides are TGTGCCAGCAGCACAAAATTCAGGGGAACTGAAGCTTTCTTT.

The V gene is TRBV10-3, the J gene TRBJ2-3, with 8 bases aligning to TRBD2. The CDR3 loop spans 14 amino acids. The germline gives CDR1 ENHRY, CDR2 SYGVKD. Trimming took 6 bases from V and 3 from J; bases not matched to a gene: 5. The CDR3 region has the DNA TGTGCCATCAGCCGGGGGGGGAGGACAGATACGCAGTATTTT. It codes for CAISRGGRTDTQYF.

V is TRBV6-1 and J is TRBJ1-1; D perhaps matches TRBD1 (6 bases). The germline V gene encodes CDR1 MNHNS and CDR2 SASEGT. V shed 6 bases and J shed 5 bases, with 16 bases lying between them. This CDR3 is built from 14 residues. The chain's CDR3 is CASRLDGGRTEAFF. DNA of the CDR3: TGTGCCAGCAGGCTCGACGGGGGCAGGACTGAAGCTTTCTTT.

The chain combines TRBV2 with TRBJ1-2; D might be TRBD1 (6 bases). V was shortened by 6 bases and J by 4 bases, with 12 bases between the two germline ends. The germline V gene encodes CDR1 SNHLY and CDR2 FYNNEI. The CDR3 is 13 amino acids. The CDR3 region is CASSPGHPYGYTF. The CDR3, as DNA: TGTGCCAGCAGCCCGGGACACCCCTATGGCTACACCTTC. The variable domain in full, completed from reference TRBV2 and TRBJ1-2, reads EPEVTQTPSHQVTQMGQEVILRCVPISNHLYFYWYRQILGQKVEFLVSFYNNEISEKSEIFDDQFSVERPDGSNFTLKIRSTKLEDSAMYFCASSPGHPYGYTFGSGTRLTVV.

This chain uses TRBV7-9 with TRBJ1-1; D gene unclear. The V end was cut by 4 bases, the J end by 0 bases, with 18 bases between. Germline assignment: CDR1 SEHNR and CDR2 FQNEAQ (reference sequence). The CDR3 runs to 17 residues. The CDR3 coding sequence is TGTGCCAGCAGCTCTCACGGGAATTCTATCATGAACACTGAAGCTTTCTTT. Translating gives CASSSHGNSIMNTEAFF.

This clone was recorded a few times. The rearrangement links TRBV7-9 to TRBJ1-6; 9 bases are shared with TRBD1. The trim removed 4 bases at V and 4 bases at J, leaving 8 bases unmatched. Germline loops: CDR1 SEHNR, CDR2 FQNEAQ (reference sequence). The CDR3 consists of 17 residues. CDR3 sequence: CASSSDRGMRYNSPLHF. DNA of the CDR3: TGTGCCAGCAGCTCCGACAGGGGGATGAGGTATAATTCACCCCTCCACTTT.

The rearrangement uses TRBV29-1 and TRBJ1-2; no definite D call. Trimming took 5 bases from V and 1 from J, leaving 5 bases between them. Germline CDR1 SQVTM, CDR2 ANQGSEA. The CDR3 is made up of 11 amino acids. This CDR3 is CSVRLNYGYTF. The CDR3 DNA reads TGCAGCGTTCGTCTTAACTATGGCTACACCTTC.

V usage is TRBV4-2 and J usage is TRBJ2-3, with TRBD2 identical over 9 bases. The CDR3 is made up of 14 amino acids. V was pared by 1 base and J by 9 bases, with 5 bases of the junction left unmatched. Looked up from germline, CDR1 is LGHNA and CDR2 is YNFKEQ. The CDR3 is CASSQGASGVTQYF. DNA for the CDR3: TGTGCCAGCAGCCAAGGGGCTAGCGGGGTGACGCAGTATTTT.

The CDR3 nucleotides are TGTGCCAGCAGTGAATTCGGGTTCAATTCACCCCTCCACTTT. This sequence encodes CASSEFGFNSPLHF. The chain joins TRBV2 to TRBJ1-6; D is uncertain. Between the trimmed V and J ends, which lost 2 bases and 7 bases, there was a span of 9 bases. The germline V gene has CDR1 SNHLY and CDR2 FYNNEI. The CDR3 length is 14 residues.

This clone has just a few counts. The chain employs TRBV28 and TRBJ2-4; D is uncertain. Germline V gene lookup returns CDR1 MDHEN and CDR2 SYDVKM. CDR3 length equals 12 residues. V dropped 10 bases and J dropped 6 bases, with 13 bases sitting between them. In DNA, the CDR3 is TGTGCCACTAACTCCGGCAGAAACATTCAGTACTTC. Its translation is CATNSGRNIQYF.

V and J are TRBV6-1 and TRBJ1-3, with D possibly matching TRBD1 (5 bases). This CDR3 spans 16 amino acids. Germline values: CDR1 MNHNS, CDR2 SASEGT. V lost 0 bases and J 7 bases, leaving 16 bases between the germline ends. The CDR3 sequence: CASSEARLTGGNTIYF. The CDR3 nucleotides read TGTGCCAGCAGTGAAGCGCGGCTCACCGGGGGGAACACCATATATTTT.

This clone was recorded only once. The chain uses TRBV5-4 and TRBJ2-7; TRBD1 or TRBD2 may be the D gene (5 bases each). In germline, CDR1 is SGHNT, CDR2 YYREEE (reference sequence). CDR3 length equals 13 residues. The ends were cut back, 7 bases at V and 2 bases at J, with 13 bases in the middle. CDR3 sequence: CASRDGRPYEQYF. CDR3 in DNA: TGTGCCAGCCGGGACGGAAGACCCTACGAGCAGTACTTC.

This chain connects TRBV11-3 to TRBJ2-3; 9 bases are shared with TRBD2. Trimming cost V 1 base and J 5 bases; bases outside gene matches: 4. Germline CDR1 reads SGHNT; CDR2 reads YENEEA. The CDR3 sequence is 15 residues long. CDR3 amino acids: CASSLGGLAGDTQYF. The CDR3, as DNA: TGTGCCAGCAGCTTAGGGGGACTAGCCGGAGATACGCAGTATTTT.

The V gene is TRBV18, the J gene TRBJ1-1; D possibly corresponds to TRBD1 (5 bases). Germline V lookup: CDR1 KGHSH, CDR2 LQKENI. Trimming stripped 2 bases from V and 6 bases from J, with 13 bases between. The CDR3 spans 14 residues. In DNA, the CDR3 is TGTGCCAGCTCACCATCTTGGGGGGGATCTGAAGCTTTCTTT. It yields the protein CASSPSWGGSEAFF.

This clone was counted once. The gene calls are TRBV18 and TRBJ1-2; the match to TRBD1 covers 8 bases. Germline V gene sequence: CDR1 KGHSH, CDR2 LQKENI. The CDR3 runs to 16 residues. J gave up 5 bases and V 3 bases, and 11 bases lay outside the gene matches. The chain's CDR3 is CASSPNPTGAAYGYTF. Written as DNA, the CDR3 is TGTGCCAGCTCACCGAACCCGACAGGGGCGGCTTATGGCTACACCTTC.

The chain combines TRBV28 with TRBJ2-7, with 8 bases lining up with TRBD1. From germline, CDR1 is MDHEN and CDR2 SYDVKM. Germline trimming cut 8 bases from V and 3 bases from J; bases unmatched to any gene: 6. This CDR3 is 13 amino acids long. CDR3 DNA: TGTGCCAGCCAAGCAGGACAGGGCTACGAGCAGTACTTC. Translating gives CASQAGQGYEQYF.